The 27 T cell receptor beta chains below all came from one sample that was sequenced in a study of CD8+CD57+ T cells in acquired aplastic anemia. The sequenced patients had an expansion of CD8+CD57+ cells seen by flow cytometry. Genomic DNA templated the TCR beta VDJ and CDR3 profiling. From the reads, TCRdb called clonotypes with MiXCR, one entry per CDR3 protein. The table shows 250,000 to 300,000 distinct CDR3 sequences, with roughly 59% occurring only once. The sample was sorted CD4+, CD8+, or CD8+CD57+ T cells (not recorded which) from PBMCs. The receptors stem from a human donor with aplastic anemia.

This clonotype was seen a single time. The gene calls are TRBV19 and TRBJ1-5; 8 bases are shared with TRBD1. After removal of 5 bases from V and 3 bases from J, the junction contained 12 bases not matched to a gene. This CDR3 has 17 residues. Germline lookup yields CDR1 LNHDA and CDR2 SQIVND (reference sequence). The CDR3 DNA sequence: TGTGCCAGTAGTCTAGGCAGGGGGCGCATGAACAATCAGCCCCAGCATTTT. As protein: CASSLGRGRMNNQPQHF.

The genes are TRBV10-3 and TRBJ2-7, with D perhaps TRBD2 (6 bases). There are 15 residues in the CDR3. Looked up from germline, CDR1 is ENHRY and CDR2 is SYGVKD. V gave up 6 bases and J gave up 0 bases, with 15 bases separating them. The CDR3 sequence is CAISSGDGSSYEQYF. CDR3 nucleotide sequence: TGTGCCATCAGCTCGGGGGACGGCAGCTCCTACGAGCAGTACTTC.

The chain carries TRBV11-2 and TRBJ2-7; D not resolved. Trimming removed 5 bases at V and 3 bases at J, with 11 bases between. The CDR3 length is 13 residues. Germline V CDR1 and CDR2: SGHAT, FQNNGV. The CDR3 protein is CASSGNSYYEQYF. DNA of the CDR3: TGTGCCAGCAGCGGGAACAGCTACTACGAGCAGTACTTC.

Only one count was recorded for this clonotype. This may come from a read error, since a much larger clone is one base off. The V gene is TRBV3-1, the J gene TRBJ2-5, with 10 nucleotides matching TRBD2. Germline V lookup: CDR1 LGHDT, CDR2 YNNKEL (reference sequence). This CDR3 is built from 17 residues. The CDR3 nucleotides read TGTGCCAGCAGCCTGCTGGCTAGCGGGAGCTTCCAAGGGACCCAGTACTTC. Translation gives CASSLLASGSFQGTQYF.

Ten or more counts support this clonotype. The rearrangement links TRBV12-3 or TRBV12-4 to TRBJ2-7; 11 bases line up with TRBD2. The CDR3 runs 13 residues. After removal of 6 bases from V and 7 bases from J, the junction contained 5 bases not matched to a gene. The CDR3 sequence: CASRTSGTGEQYF. CDR3 sequence (DNA): TGTGCCAGCAGGACTAGCGGGACTGGAGAGCAGTACTTC.

To note about this clonotype: A read error is likely, as this CDR3 ends without the conserved phenylalanine or tryptophan. Because the CDR3's place on the DNA is in doubt, the DNA is left out and the CDR3 is given as listed by TCRdb. The genes are TRBV19 and TRBJ2-6; the table assigns TRBD2, which was not confirmed against the DNA. Inclusive of both ends, the CDR3 amounts to 10 amino acids. Germline-derived CDR1 and CDR2 are LNHDA and SQIVND (reference sequence). This chain's CDR3 is CASKTSPGGI.

The rearrangement links TRBV10-3 to TRBJ2-1; 7 nucleotides align to TRBD1. This CDR3 has 15 amino acids. The V and J ends lost 10 bases and 7 bases, in that order; junction bases with no gene match: 16. Germline assignment: CDR1 ENHRY and CDR2 SYGVKD. This CDR3 reads CATAGGNLMMNEQFF. The CDR3 DNA reads TGTGCCACCGCAGGGGGTAATCTTATGATGAATGAGCAGTTCTTC.

In its sample, this clonotype was seen many times. The chain has TRBV20-1 and TRBJ2-7; D tentatively fits TRBD1 or TRBD2 (6 bases each). The CDR3 consists of 14 residues. V lost 5 bases, J lost 2 bases, and 16 bases lay in between. Germline V gene sequence: CDR1 DFQATT, CDR2 SNEGSKA (reference sequence). DNA of the CDR3: TGCAGTGCTCCCCGGTCGGGGGCAGCCTACGAGCAGTACTTC. Translation: CSAPRSGAAYEQYF.

V usage is TRBV7-8 and J usage is TRBJ1-5; 8 bases map to TRBD1. Trimming at V came to 5 bases and at J to 9 bases, leaving 6 bases not matched to a gene. CDR3 length: 13 amino acids. Germline CDR1 SGHVS, CDR2 FQNEAQ. The CDR3 DNA is TGTGCCAGCAGCCAGGACAGGGACGGGCCCCAGCATTTT. Translating gives CASSQDRDGPQHF.

This clonotype showed up many times. This rearrangement joins TRBV18 to TRBJ1-6; D is perhaps TRBD1 (6 bases). The CDR3 extends over 15 amino acids. Trimming pared 3 bases from V and 8 bases from J, leaving 14 bases between. Germline V CDR1 and CDR2: KGHSH, LQKENI. CDR3 bases: TGTGCCAGCTCACCTAGTACAGGGTTGGATTCACCCCTCCACTTT. Amino acid sequence: CASSPSTGLDSPLHF.

Concerning this clonotype itself: Mismatch with germline at one junction end may stem from a read error. The rearrangement uses TRBV14 and TRBJ1-6, with no clear D. The CDR3 loop spans 15 amino acids. The germline V gene encodes CDR1 SGHDN and CDR2 FVKESK. Here the CDR3 reads CASSQVSGLNPPLHF. In DNA form, the CDR3 reads TGTGCCAGCAGCCAAGTTTCTGGCCTTAATCCACCCCTCCACTTT.

The chain is built from TRBV4-2 and TRBJ2-5; 9 positions match TRBD2. The V segment lost 5 bases and the J segment 1 base; nucleotides outside the gene matches: 14. CDR3 length equals 18 residues. The germline V gene has CDR1 LGHNA and CDR2 YNFKEQ. The CDR3 reads CASSLGIWTSDLQETQYF. As DNA, the CDR3 is TGTGCCAGCAGCTTAGGGATCTGGACTAGCGACCTCCAAGAGACCCAGTACTTC.

With respect to this clonotype: An end of the junction differs from the germline gene, which may be a read error. The gene calls are TRBV25-1 and TRBJ1-4, with 7 bases lining up with TRBD1. This CDR3 comprises 17 residues. The germline CDR1 and CDR2 sequences are MGHDK and SYGVNS. The CDR3 protein is CAGSERGRGQAQEKPFF. Written as DNA, the CDR3 is TGTGCCGGCAGTGAGCGGGGGAGGGGGCAGGCGCAGGAAAAACCGTTTTTT.

The chain links TRBV15 to TRBJ1-6; 10 bases align to TRBD1. The ends lost 4 bases at V and 7 bases at J; junction bases unmatched: 7. The germline gives CDR1 LNHNV, CDR2 YYDKDF (reference sequence). This CDR3 is built from 16 residues. CDR3 sequence (DNA): TGTGCCACCAGCATTGGACAGGGGGTCGGCAATTCACCCCTCCACTTT. Translating gives CATSIGQGVGNSPLHF.

This sequence joins TRBV20-1 and TRBJ1-4; TRBD1 might be the D (5 bases). Trimming took 0 bases from V and 7 from J, leaving 9 bases between them. CDR3 size: 13 residues. Germline CDR1 is DFQATT and CDR2 is SNEGSKA (reference sequence). CDR3 sequence reads: CSARDGATEKLFF. The CDR3, as DNA: TGCAGTGCTAGAGATGGGGCAACTGAAAAACTGTTTTTT.

As to this clonotype: A much larger clone sits a single nucleotide away, making a read error possible. The final CDR3 position lacks the conserved phenylalanine or tryptophan, pointing to a likely read error. The chain uses TRBV6-2 or TRBV6-3 and TRBJ2-7, with TRBD2 matching over 13 bases. V gave up 11 bases and J gave up 6 bases; unmatched junction bases: 10. From germline, CDR1 is MNHEY and CDR2 SVGEGT. The CDR3 totals 14 residues. For the CDR3, the DNA is TGTGCCGCCACTAGCGGGGGGGGTGCTCTCGAGCAGTACCTC. It yields the protein CAATSGGGALEQYL.

This chain links TRBV19 with TRBJ1-5; 12 bases line up with TRBD1. V gave up 0 bases and J gave up 7 bases; unmatched junction bases: 7. The CDR3 loop spans 17 amino acids. CDR1 LNHDA and CDR2 SQIVND come from the germline V gene (reference sequence). The DNA of the CDR3 is TGTGCCAGTAGTATAGACAGGGACAGGGGGCTGGAGCAGCCCCAGCATTTT. Translating it yields CASSIDRDRGLEQPQHF.

This clonotype was observed many times. The chain joins TRBV19 to TRBJ1-2; D is perhaps TRBD1 (5 bases). The CDR3 spans 16 residues. V dropped 3 bases and J dropped 2 bases, with 16 bases sitting between them. From germline, CDR1 is LNHDA and CDR2 SQIVND (reference sequence). CDR3 in amino acids: CASSMGQLWDNYGYTF. CDR3 in DNA: TGTGCCAGTAGTATGGGCCAACTCTGGGACAACTATGGCTACACCTTC.

The chain is built from TRBV7-9 and TRBJ2-7; D ambiguous. The CDR3 runs 14 residues. V lost 4 bases and J lost 0, with 10 bases in between. Germline CDR1 is SEHNR and CDR2 is FQNEAQ (reference sequence). For the CDR3, the DNA is TGTGCCAGCAGCTCCCGAGCTGGCTCCTACGAGCAGTACTTC. Protein sequence: CASSSRAGSYEQYF. The whole variable domain, remainder taken from reference TRBV7-9 and TRBJ2-7, is DTGVSQNPRHKITKRGQNVTFRCDPISEHNRLYWYRQTLGQGPEFLTYFQNEAQLEKSRLLSDRFSAERPKGSFSTLEIQRTEQGDSAMYLCASSSRAGSYEQYFGPGTRLTVT.

The CDR3 sequence: CAIRAGGGDEQFF. The CDR3 DNA sequence: TGTGCCATCCGAGCGGGAGGGGGCGATGAGCAGTTCTTC. The chain joins TRBV10-3 to TRBJ2-1, with 10 bases that match TRBD2. In germline, CDR1 is ENHRY, CDR2 SYGVKD. The CDR3 has 13 residues. With V trimmed by 8 bases and J by 8 bases, 6 bases remained unmatched.

This clonotype has only one observation. The chain carries TRBV12-3 or TRBV12-4 and TRBJ2-3, with a weak D call TRBD2 (6 bases). The V end lost 6 bases, the J end lost 3 bases, and 13 bases lay between the germline ends. CDR3 length equals 14 residues. DNA of the CDR3: TGTGCCAGCAGCTTCACTAGCCTGACAGATACGCAGTATTTT. Protein sequence: CASSFTSLTDTQYF.

This rearrangement joins TRBV7-9 to TRBJ2-3; D perhaps matches TRBD2 (6 bases). Per germline, CDR1 SEHNR and CDR2 FQNEAQ (reference sequence). The CDR3 has 14 residues. V was cut by 2 bases and J by 11 bases, with 17 bases left in between. The CDR3 spells CASSLWASANEQYF. In nucleotides, the CDR3 is TGTGCCAGCAGCTTATGGGCTAGCGCCAATGAGCAGTATTTT.

The chain's CDR3 is CATSDHGIRTDTQYF. CDR3 sequence (DNA): TGTGCCACCAGTGATCACGGGATTCGCACAGATACGCAGTATTTT. V and J are TRBV24-1 and TRBJ2-3; D might be TRBD2 (5 bases). Germline assignment: CDR1 KGHDR and CDR2 SFDVKD. There are 15 residues in the CDR3. Trimming removed 3 bases from V and 1 base from J, with 10 bases in between.

J is TRBJ2-5 and V is TRBV5-1; TRBD1 matches at 11 bases. CDR3 size: 13 residues. The germline CDR1 and CDR2 sequences are SGHRS and YFSETQ. After removal of 3 bases from V and 9 bases from J, the junction contained 4 bases not matched to a gene. CDR3 DNA: TGCGCCAGCAGCTCGGGACAGGGGGAGGCCCAGTACTTC. Its translation: CASSSGQGEAQYF.

The CDR3 loop reads CSARVSGVPTDTQYF. The CDR3 DNA follows: TGCAGTGCTAGAGTTAGCGGCGTCCCCACAGATACGCAGTATTTT. The chain has TRBV20-1 and TRBJ2-3, with a possible D match to TRBD2 (6 bases). Germline assignment: CDR1 DFQATT and CDR2 SNEGSKA (reference sequence). V lost 1 base and J 2 bases, leaving 13 bases between the germline ends. CDR3 length equals 15 residues.

This clonotype was seen just once. This chain connects TRBV19 to TRBJ2-7; possible D gene TRBD1, 6 bases. V was clipped by 4 bases and J by 2 bases, with 15 bases between them. CDR1 LNHDA and CDR2 SQIVND come from the germline V gene (reference sequence). The length of the CDR3 is 15 residues. CDR3 DNA: TGTGCCAGTAGTAAGGGGGACACGATGACCTACGAGCAGTACTTC. Protein sequence: CASSKGDTMTYEQYF.

This clonotype was counted only a few times. V and J are TRBV29-1 and TRBJ1-1; D unresolved. The CDR3 has 12 amino acids. Germline V gene data show CDR1 as SQVTM and CDR2 as ANQGSEA. Trimming removed 3 bases from V and 4 bases from J, with 9 bases in between. In DNA form, the CDR3 reads TGCAGCGTTGACCAGGCGGGCACTGAAGCTTTCTTT. Translation gives CSVDQAGTEAFF.